This T cell receptor beta chain stems from a study of blood T cell repertoires in COVID-19. Study background: Specimens from acute and convalescent COVID-19 originated in the United States, Italy and Spain.

TCRdb's copy holds only in-frame clones and misses some; the assay was immunoSEQ multiplex PCR. The sample includes more than 200,000 clones, over 75% seen only once; the top ten take around 7.4%. Participants reported their clinical history, and cohort assignment relied on those reports. Trimming stripped 4 bases from V and 4 bases from J, with 8 bases between. This CDR3 region has 13 residues. CDR1 and CDR2 (germline): LNHDA, SQIVND (reference sequence). This chain connects TRBV19 to TRBJ2-1, with D perhaps matching TRBD2 (6 bases). The TCR comes from a woman between 40 and 50 years old with acute COVID-19. Material for sequencing was PBMCs or T cells enriched from blood (not recorded which). The CDR3 DNA reads as TGTGCCAGTAGTAACGCGGGATACAATGAGCAGTTCTTC. This translates into CASSNAGYNEQFF. Full variable domain (rest looked up from reference TRBV19 and TRBJ2-1): DGGITQSPKYLFRKEGQNVTLSCEQNLNHDAMYWYRQDPGQGLRLIYYSQIVNDFQKGDIAEGYSVSREKKESFPLTVTSAQKNPTAFYLCASSNAGYNEQFFGPGTRLTVL.